The 12 T cell receptor beta chains given below trace back to one sample, sequenced in a study of blood T cell repertoires in COVID-19. Profiled with immunoSEQ multiplex PCR; TCRdb holds only in-frame clones, not every one. The sample contains 300,000 to 350,000 clones, approximately 92% of which appear only once. The sample comprised peripheral blood. The receptor source for this set is a woman under 40 with COVID-19, enrolled during active disease.

The chain links TRBV19 to TRBJ1-1, with D unresolved. Germline V lookup: CDR1 LNHDA, CDR2 SQIVND (reference sequence). This CDR3 spans 13 amino acids. Trimming pared 5 bases from V and 1 base from J, leaving 8 bases between. CDR3 loop: CASSPRQNTEAFF. CDR3 DNA: TGTGCCAGTAGTCCCAGACAGAACACTGAAGCTTTCTTT.

This chain uses TRBV18 with TRBJ2-5, with 7 bases fitting TRBD1. There are 14 residues in the CDR3. Trimming took 3 bases from V and 4 from J; bases not matched to a gene: 5. CDR1 KGHSH and CDR2 LQKENI come from the germline V gene. CDR3: CASSPQTGTETQYF. The CDR3 DNA reads as TGTGCCAGCTCACCCCAGACAGGGACAGAGACCCAGTACTTC.

The chain joins TRBV28 to TRBJ1-6; TRBD1 matches at 9 bases. The trim removed 6 bases at V and 9 bases at J, leaving 12 bases unmatched. Per germline, CDR1 MDHEN and CDR2 SYDVKM. The CDR3 spans 16 residues. The CDR3 here is CASSTPTGGSLSPLHF. The CDR3 nucleotides are TGTGCCAGCAGCACACCGACAGGGGGAAGTCTTTCACCCCTCCACTTT.

This chain joins TRBV14 and TRBJ2-7, with a weak D call TRBD2 (5 bases). The CDR3 spans 15 residues. Germline values: CDR1 SGHDN, CDR2 FVKESK. Deletions cut 1 base from V and 6 bases from J, with 16 bases between. The DNA of the CDR3 is TGTGCCAGCAGCCAAGTTAGTTCTAGCACGTTCGAGCAGTACTTC. This codes for CASSQVSSSTFEQYF.

The CDR3 DNA follows: TGTGCCAGCAGTTATTTCGCCACTAGCGGATTGATCACAGATACGCAGTATTTT. Translating it yields CASSYFATSGLITDTQYF. The J gene is TRBJ2-3, the V gene TRBV6-2 or TRBV6-3, with 8 bases matching TRBD2. CDR3 size: 18 residues. CDR1 is MNHEY, CDR2 SVGEGT, per germline. V gave up 3 bases and J gave up 2 bases; unmatched junction bases: 13.

The rearrangement joins TRBV9 to TRBJ1-3; no definite D call. This CDR3 comprises 16 residues. V dropped 1 base and J dropped 1 base, with 12 bases sitting between them. Germline loops: CDR1 SGDLS, CDR2 YYNGEE. CDR3 residues: CASSVRTGSSGNTIYF. The CDR3 bases are TGTGCCAGCAGCGTAAGGACTGGGAGTTCTGGAAACACCATATATTTT.

The chain uses TRBV11-2 and TRBJ2-7, with D unresolved. Germline V gives CDR1 SGHAT, CDR2 FQNNGV. The V end was cut by 0 bases, the J end by 4 bases, with 13 bases between. The CDR3 is 15 amino acids. The DNA of the CDR3 is TGTGCCAGCAGCTTAGATAGTATTATCCCTTACGAGCAGTACTTC. Amino acid sequence: CASSLDSIIPYEQYF.

This chain uses TRBV7-9 with TRBJ1-2, with a possible D match to TRBD1 (6 bases). The CDR3 runs 13 residues. The V end lost 1 base, the J end lost 6 bases, and 9 bases lay between the germline ends. CDR1 is SEHNR, CDR2 FQNEAQ, per germline (reference sequence). This chain's CDR3 is CASSLGGLDGYTF. The CDR3 DNA reads TGTGCCAGCAGCTTAGGGGGGCTAGATGGCTACACCTTC. The full variable domain, in which reference TRBV7-9 and TRBJ1-2 provide the parts outside the CDR3, is DTGVSQNPRHKITKRGQNVTFRCDPISEHNRLYWYRQTLGQGPEFLTYFQNEAQLEKSRLLSDRFSAERPKGSFSTLEIQRTEQGDSAMYLCASSLGGLDGYTFGSGTRLTVV.

This chain connects TRBV10-3 to TRBJ1-5; D ambiguous. Trimming left V 2 bases short and J 4 bases short, with 6 bases between. The CDR3 loop spans 13 amino acids. CDR1 ENHRY and CDR2 SYGVKD come from the germline V gene. The CDR3 nucleotides are TGTGCCATCAGTGAGGCGGGTAATCAGCCCCAGCATTTT. Translating it yields CAISEAGNQPQHF.

The chain recombines TRBV5-1 with TRBJ2-7, with TRBD2 identical over 10 bases. This CDR3 contains 19 residues. V trimming: 0 bases; J trimming: 2 bases; junction bases outside the gene matches: 14. From germline, CDR1 is SGHRS and CDR2 YFSETQ. The DNA for the CDR3 is TGCGCCAGCAGCTTGGTGGCCCAGGCTAGCGGGAGCCCCCCCTACGAGCAGTACTTC. Translated: CASSLVAQASGSPPYEQYF.

The genes are TRBV5-1 and TRBJ2-5, with a weak D call TRBD1 (5 bases). V was pared by 6 bases and J by 0 bases, with 12 bases between. Germline lookup yields CDR1 SGHRS and CDR2 YFSETQ. The CDR3 loop spans 14 amino acids. The CDR3 is CASTPTGYQETQYF. CDR3 sequence (DNA): TGCGCCAGCACTCCTACAGGCTACCAAGAGACCCAGTACTTC.

The chain uses TRBV10-2 and TRBJ2-5; TRBD1 aligns across 8 bases. Germline loops: CDR1 WSHSY, CDR2 SAAADI. Trimming cost V 3 bases and J 14 bases; bases outside gene matches: 17. The CDR3 is 15 residues long. Here the CDR3 reads CASSDPLTGVGYTYF. For the CDR3, the DNA is TGCGCCAGCAGTGATCCCTTGACAGGGGTAGGGTATACTTACTTC.